This is a list of T cell receptor beta chains from one sample in a study of blood T cells in healthy people across ages. Each CDR3 protein is one row after TCRdb ran MiXCR on the 5' RACE reads. The data hold 850,000 to 1,300,000 distinct CDR3 sequences, with more than 40% observed a single time. Material: blood. The receptor source for this set is a woman aged 55-69 years in good health. CDR3s leave out the opening cysteine and the closing phenylalanine or tryptophan.

V gene,J gene,CDR3 protein
TRBV9,TRBJ2-1,ASSVGSGNNEQF
TRBV5-1,TRBJ2-3,ASSPGGYTDTQY
TRBV6-5,TRBJ2-5,ASSRQDAQINQY
TRBV20-1,TRBJ2-5,SAAPAGLETQY
TRBV4-2,TRBJ2-7,ASSQDVGLASEQY
TRBV9,TRBJ2-1,ASSLQPEGPANEQF
TRBV7-6,TRBJ2-1,ASSSATGGPYNEQF
TRBV10-1,TRBJ2-1,ASSESGTGNEQF
TRBV6-1,TRBJ2-3,ASSAGTGSPTDTQY
TRBV4-3,TRBJ2-1,ASSQGTRNKVWDSYNEQF
TRBV11-2,TRBJ1-2,ASSLDRGRGYGYT
TRBV7-9,TRBJ2-1,ASSPPGAGERRNEQF
TRBV14,TRBJ2-4,ASSQDRPIAKNIQY
TRBV27,NA,ASSMGQPYEQY
TRBV5-1,NA,ASSLTPAGEFSYEQY
TRBV5-1,TRBJ2-1,ASSYGQELNEQF
TRBV27,TRBJ2-7,ASTPIPGTSGRLGVYEQY
TRBV6-5,TRBJ2-4,ASGQKTGTKNIQY
TRBV11-2,TRBJ2-7,ASSYLRTSGITYEQY
TRBV6-6,TRBJ2-3,ASSYSTSGNRDTQY
TRBV14,TRBJ2-1,ASSQGAMGLADRTSYNEQF
TRBV10-3,TRBJ2-7,AISEGDRGGYEQY
TRBV5-4,TRBJ2-1,ASSFDSRGDNEQF
TRBV29-1,TRBJ1-3,SAGQGNTIY
TRBV7-9,TRBJ2-1,ASSLTWSRRNNEQF
TRBV20-1,TRBJ2-3,SARQTDTQY
TRBV7-8,TRBJ1-1,ASTHEARDTEAF
TRBV7-3,TRBJ2-3,ASSLDGRERDTQY